These 7 T cell receptor beta chains were sequenced from one sample in a study of T cell responses to AZD1222 COVID-19 vaccine. Assay: immunoSEQ multiplex PCR; the TCRdb copy retains only in-frame clones and omits some. The sample shows approximately 80,000 clones, 87% of them seen only once. The sample was peripheral blood, taken on day 0 of AZD1222 vaccination. All receptors come from an adult in good health.

V usage is TRBV5-1 and J usage is TRBJ2-7; possible D gene TRBD2, 6 bases. V was cut by 6 bases and J by 7 bases, with 20 bases left in between. The length of the CDR3 is 14 residues. Looked up from germline, CDR1 is SGHRS and CDR2 is YFSETQ. The chain's CDR3 is CASTGDPGVGEQYF. For the CDR3, the DNA is TGCGCCAGCACCGGGGATCCGGGGGTTGGGGAGCAGTACTTC.

The V and J genes are TRBV9 and TRBJ2-3, with D tentatively TRBD1 (6 bases). Germline lookup yields CDR1 SGDLS and CDR2 YYNGEE. V shed 4 bases and J shed 2 bases, with 17 bases lying between them. The CDR3 sequence is 16 residues long. CDR3 sequence: CASSRITGTATDTQYF. The CDR3 nucleotides read TGTGCCAGCAGCAGAATTACAGGGACCGCCACAGATACGCAGTATTTT. The full variable domain, with the rest looked up from reference TRBV9 and TRBJ2-3, is DSGVTQTPKHLITATGQRVTLRCSPRSGDLSVYWYQQSLDQGLQFLIQYYNGEERAKGNILERFSAQQFPDLHSELNLSSLELGDSALYFCASSRITGTATDTQYFGPGTRLTVL.

This chain joins TRBV28 and TRBJ1-2; 8 bases fit TRBD1. The germline CDR1 and CDR2 sequences are MDHEN and SYDVKM. V was pared by 5 bases and J by 7 bases, with 9 bases of the junction left unmatched. The CDR3 spans 14 residues. DNA for the CDR3: TGTGCCAGCAGTATCTCAGGGGGCGGAGGTGGCTACACCTTC. Encoded protein: CASSISGGGGGYTF.

The rearrangement uses TRBV6-2 or TRBV6-3 and TRBJ1-6, with D possibly matching TRBD1 (6 bases). The germline V and J ends were trimmed by 4 bases and 10 bases, with 11 bases remaining between them. CDR3 length: 13 residues. The germline CDR1 and CDR2 sequences are MNHEY and SVGEGT. The CDR3 protein is CASSSGVGSPLHF. In DNA form, the CDR3 reads TGTGCCAGCAGTTCAGGGGTGGGCTCACCCCTCCACTTT.

The chain combines TRBV11-3 with TRBJ2-2; 7 bases match TRBD2. Germline CDR1 is SGHNT and CDR2 is YENEEA. The CDR3 is made up of 18 amino acids. V shed 5 bases and J 4 bases; nucleotides not matched to a gene: 16. The CDR3 coding sequence is TGTGCCAGCAGCCCCAGCGGTCCTTATGGGGGGGGCACCGGGGAGCTGTTTTTT. It yields the protein CASSPSGPYGGGTGELFF.

The rearrangement uses TRBV2 and TRBJ1-1; TRBD1 agrees at 7 bases. The germline gives CDR1 SNHLY, CDR2 FYNNEI. CDR3 length: 14 amino acids. J lost 8 bases, V lost 4 bases, and 10 bases had no gene match. The CDR3 region has the DNA TGTGCCAGCAGTGGAGGGCCAGGGGGAACGGAAGCTTTCTTT. This sequence encodes CASSGGPGGTEAFF.

The chain employs TRBV24-1 and TRBJ2-1; D tentatively fits TRBD1 or TRBD2 (6 bases each). The CDR3 length is 13 residues. V lost 9 bases, J lost 0 bases, and 8 bases lay in between. The germline gives CDR1 KGHDR, CDR2 SFDVKD. Here the CDR3 DNA reads TGTGCCACCGAGGGGGGCTCCTACAATGAGCAGTTCTTC. Encoded protein: CATEGGSYNEQFF.